Given below is one T cell receptor (beta chain) in context. This clone's antigen is unknown. Per-base quality was not reported, and no clone a single base away is much larger than it. This sample was taken from a study of vaccination effects on CD4 cells after COVID-19 (dated 2022 in TCRdb). At the level of the whole study: Each participant received two doses of an mRNA SARS-CoV-2 vaccine, either BNT162b2 or mRNA-1273. The Oncomine TCR Beta short-read assay on an Illumina iSeq 100 was used to sequence cultures from other donors in the study. A total of more than 8 COVID-19 convalescent patients and several SARS-CoV-2-naive healthy vaccine recipients were included in the full study. SARS-CoV-2 spike-specific CD4+ TCR repertoires were compared before and after mRNA vaccination in COVID-19 convalescent patients and in infection-naive vaccine recipients.

The library came from the immunoSEQ multiplex PCR assay. TCR beta CDR3 sequencing was performed on DNA from the cultured, isolated CD4+ T cells. The published analysis was carried out like this. Non-productive TCR sequences were removed, reads were trimmed to the CDR3 region, and CDR3s of at least 7 amino acids were retained. The MANAFEST web app was used to pick out antigen-specific clonotypes by comparing their expansion in peptide wells with that in reference cultures. To count as positive, a clone had to show expansion at FDR<0.05 compared with the reference and with all other wells, an odds ratio above 5, and a frequency above 0.1% in two replicate wells. Clonotypes significantly expanded in SARS-CoV-2 spike wells and in at least one common cold coronavirus spike condition were defined as cross-reactive. CDR3 similarity was assessed by Levenshtein distance using the stringdist R package, and unrooted trees were constructed with ape in R 3.6.1. TCRdb retrieved this table from immuneACCESS and kept in-frame rearrangements only. Not all clones are present; in checked studies, unresolved V genes account for under half, and no reason is known for the remainder. V, J and clone size reflect that table, while D and trimming were determined from the DNA. The table for this sample lists fewer than 25,000 clones; around 70% of them were counted only once. 10% to 15% of the sample is in the top ten clones.

The study at large found these results: The study was limited by a small number of convalescent patients, and early post-infection timepoints were lacking. Marked clonal contraction was observed in both infection-induced and vaccine-induced clones at late post-vaccination timepoints, consistent with waning T cell responses. Among healthy vaccine recipients, nearly all vaccine-induced clones were SARS-CoV-2 mono-reactive, and only 1 of 255 was cross-reactive with common cold coronaviruses.

From cysteine to phenylalanine, the CDR3 is 13 amino acids long. Of the read, only the CDR3 DNA is kept; its 39 bases are in frame from base 1. Relative to germline, V is 7 bases shorter and J is 2 bases shorter, with 11 bases between their ends. The germline V gene yields SGHTS for CDR1 and YDEGEE for CDR2. To identify antigen-specific CD4+ T cell clonotypes by their expansion, the ViraFEST assay first stimulated PBMC with viral peptide pools and then applied TCR sequencing. After around 10 days of culture, CD4+ T cells were isolated with the EasySep CD4+ T cell isolation kit. Healthy vaccine recipients had no prior SARS-CoV-2 infection, confirmed by negative nucleocapsid antibodies before and after vaccination. Each well held around 1.9 million PBMC cultured in IMDM containing around 5% human AB serum, 8 to 10 IU/ml IL-2 and gentamicin, along with about 9.5 ug/ml peptides. Half of the culture medium was replaced with fresh IL-2-containing medium on days 3 and 7. Unless noted otherwise, every peptide stimulation condition was cultured in triplicate wells. Using Ficoll-Paque Plus gradient centrifugation, PBMC were separated from whole blood and then either used fresh or cryopreserved at -140C. Overlapping peptide pools spanned the spike proteins of SARS-CoV-2 and the common cold coronaviruses HCoV-NL63, HCoV-OC43 and HCoV-229E. Genomic DNA was extracted from cultured CD4+ T cells with the QIAamp micro DNA kit.

The sequence links TRBV5-8 to TRBJ2-3; the D gene is possibly TRBD2, with 5 bases matching. The specimen comprised CD4+ T cells from PBMCs cultured with HCoV-229E spike peptides, sampled before COVID-19 vaccination. The intended sense of this specimen's cell subset or site label: HCoV-229E spike overlapping peptide pool stimulation. This TCR was sampled from a human donor who received a COVID-19 vaccine. The CDR3 reads as follows: CASRGPHTDTQYF. The sequenced DNA: TGTGCCAGCCGCGGGCCTCACACAGATACGCAGTATTTT. Here the CDR3 is joined to the reference TRBV5-8 and TRBJ2-3 genes, and the full variable domain is: EAGVTQSPTHLIKTRGQQATLRCSPISGHTSVYWYQQALGLGLQFLLWYDEGEERNRGNFPPRFSGRQFPNYSSELNVNALELEDSALYLCASRGPHTDTQYFGPGTRLTVL.